Listed below are T cell receptor beta chains from one sample, sequenced in a study of blood T cell repertoires in COVID-19. Data came from immunoSEQ multiplex PCR; TCRdb stores just in-frame clones and leaves some out. This table holds about 130,000 clones, roughly 88% found once. Sequencing input: peripheral blood. The receptors were gathered from a woman aged 80 or older with acute or convalescent COVID-19. The CDR3 runs from the conserved cysteine through the conserved F or W. The order of the fields is CDR3 protein, CDR3 DNA, D gene, clone size, J gene, V gene. The D gene is left open where the match is weak. Rows may omit the clone size; those that give it use once, few, many or a size class.

CDR3aa: CASSLTSGYTF; CDR3nt: TGTGCCAGCAGCCTTACCAGTGGCTACACCTTC; d_gene: NA; abundance: NA; j_gene: TRBJ1-2; v_gene: TRBV28
CDR3aa: CASSSENYYGYTF; CDR3nt: TGTGCCAGCAGTTCGGAGAACTACTATGGCTACACCTTC; d_gene: NA; abundance: NA; j_gene: TRBJ1-2; v_gene: TRBV12-3/TRBV12-4
CDR3aa: CASSNSGDPDTQYF; CDR3nt: TGTGCCAGCAGTAATAGCGGGGACCCAGATACGCAGTATTTT; d_gene: TRBD2; abundance: once; j_gene: TRBJ2-3; v_gene: TRBV9
CDR3aa: CASSLARGGLEQYF; CDR3nt: TGTGCCAGCAGCTTAGCTCGGGGGGGCCTCGAGCAGTACTTC; d_gene: TRBD2; abundance: NA; j_gene: TRBJ2-7; v_gene: TRBV13
CDR3aa: CASSRAGRGYGYTF; CDR3nt: TGTGCCAGTAGTCGAGCGGGGAGAGGCTATGGCTACACCTTC; d_gene: NA; abundance: NA; j_gene: TRBJ1-2; v_gene: TRBV19
CDR3aa: CASSFIGGPSSSEQFF; CDR3nt: TGTGCCAGCAGTTTTATCGGAGGGCCTTCCTCAAGTGAGCAGTTCTTC; d_gene: NA; abundance: NA; j_gene: TRBJ2-1; v_gene: TRBV2
CDR3aa: CASGLDRSNQPQHF; CDR3nt: TGTGCCAGCGGCTTAGACAGAAGCAATCAGCCCCAGCATTTT; d_gene: NA; abundance: NA; j_gene: TRBJ1-5; v_gene: TRBV6-5
CDR3aa: CASSRTGISYEQYF; CDR3nt: TGTGCCAGCAGCAGGACAGGGATCTCCTACGAGCAGTACTTC; d_gene: TRBD1; abundance: NA; j_gene: TRBJ2-7; v_gene: TRBV7-2
CDR3aa: CASTTGPPRETQYF; CDR3nt: TGTGCCAGCACTACCGGTCCGCCGCGGGAGACCCAGTACTTC; d_gene: NA; abundance: NA; j_gene: TRBJ2-5; v_gene: TRBV6-5
CDR3aa: CASSRGQDQPQHF; CDR3nt: TGTGCCAGCAGCCGGGGACAAGATCAGCCCCAGCATTTT; d_gene: NA; abundance: NA; j_gene: TRBJ1-5; v_gene: TRBV7-9
CDR3aa: CASSHTRDRGLESNQPQHF; CDR3nt: TGTGCCAGCAGCCATACCCGGGACAGGGGGCTGGAGAGCAATCAGCCCCAGCATTTT; d_gene: TRBD1; abundance: NA; j_gene: TRBJ1-5; v_gene: TRBV6-2/TRBV6-3
CDR3aa: CASSSGTGITGELFF; CDR3nt: TGTGCCAGTAGCAGTGGGACAGGGATTACCGGGGAGCTGTTTTTT; d_gene: TRBD1; abundance: NA; j_gene: TRBJ2-2; v_gene: TRBV19
CDR3aa: CASSLEGRGNSPLHF; CDR3nt: TGCGCCAGCAGCTTGGAGGGGCGTGGGAATTCACCCCTCCACTTT; d_gene: NA; abundance: NA; j_gene: TRBJ1-6; v_gene: TRBV5-1
CDR3aa: CASSPTGETQYF; CDR3nt: TGTGCCAGCAGCCCGACAGGCGAGACCCAGTACTTC; d_gene: NA; abundance: NA; j_gene: TRBJ2-5; v_gene: TRBV6-2/TRBV6-3
CDR3aa: CSVGLSGNTIYF; CDR3nt: TGCAGCGTTGGTCTCTCTGGAAACACCATATATTTT; d_gene: NA; abundance: few; j_gene: TRBJ1-3; v_gene: TRBV29-1
CDR3aa: CASSSPQENTEAFF; CDR3nt: TGTGCCAGCAGTTCTCCTCAGGAGAACACTGAAGCTTTCTTT; d_gene: NA; abundance: NA; j_gene: TRBJ1-1; v_gene: TRBV6-6
CDR3aa: CASSLDPQDPMNTEAFF; CDR3nt: TGTGCCAGCAGCTTAGATCCTCAGGATCCCATGAACACTGAAGCTTTCTTT; d_gene: NA; abundance: NA; j_gene: TRBJ1-1; v_gene: TRBV11-2
CDR3aa: CASSISWTGGYEQYF; CDR3nt: TGTGCCAGTAGTATTAGCTGGACAGGGGGGTACGAGCAGTACTTC; d_gene: TRBD1; abundance: NA; j_gene: TRBJ2-7; v_gene: TRBV19
CDR3aa: CASSYGETVATDTQYF; CDR3nt: TGTGCCAGCAGTTACGGTGAGACAGTTGCCACAGATACGCAGTATTTT; d_gene: NA; abundance: NA; j_gene: TRBJ2-3; v_gene: TRBV6-6
CDR3aa: CASSKQGALEKLFF; CDR3nt: TGTGCCAGCAGTAAACAGGGGGCTCTCGAAAAACTGTTTTTT; d_gene: TRBD1; abundance: NA; j_gene: TRBJ1-4; v_gene: TRBV6-2/TRBV6-3
CDR3aa: CASSPNQGNTEAFF; CDR3nt: TGTGCCAGCTCACCAAATCAGGGAAACACTGAAGCTTTCTTT; d_gene: NA; abundance: NA; j_gene: TRBJ1-1; v_gene: TRBV18
CDR3aa: CASSMQGSGTEAFF; CDR3nt: TGTGCCAGTAGTATGCAGGGGTCGGGTACTGAAGCTTTCTTT; d_gene: NA; abundance: NA; j_gene: TRBJ1-1; v_gene: TRBV19
CDR3aa: CASSSRTGIGTEAFF; CDR3nt: TGTGCCAGCAGCTCCCGGACAGGGATCGGCACTGAAGCTTTCTTT; d_gene: TRBD1; abundance: NA; j_gene: TRBJ1-1; v_gene: TRBV7-8